The clone carrying this TCR beta chain was observed once. This sample is drawn from a study of blood T cell repertoires in COVID-19. Across the whole study: Samples taken during acute and convalescent COVID-19 were collected in the United States, Italy and Spain. T cells, B-cell-depleted T cells, or PBMCs supplied cDNA or gDNA.

This CDR3 contains 15 residues. Germline V gene sequence: CDR1 MNHEY, CDR2 SMNVEV (reference sequence). V shed 6 bases and J 4 bases; nucleotides not matched to a gene: 9. Per the original methods: Estimation of nucleated cell counts was performed using reference gene primer amplification. TCRdb's table, derived via immunoSEQ multiplex PCR, lists solely in-frame clones and lacks some. The DNA gave D and trimming, while V, J and clone size come from that table. The table includes about 530,000 clones, about 88% detected once. Recruited during active infection, patients (from Seattle) were subsequently followed longitudinally.

The sequence derives from a woman between 45 and 65 years old with COVID-19, enrolled during active disease. The sequenced sample was peripheral blood. The chain couples TRBV27 to TRBJ1-5; 7 nucleotides line up with TRBD1. This CDR3 is CASSPGRGFNQPQHF. In DNA form, the CDR3 reads TGTGCCAGCAGCCCCGGCAGGGGGTTTAATCAGCCCCAGCATTTT.